This TCR beta chain was sequenced in a study of PD-1 blockade in mismatch repair-deficient tumors. Study-level background: Patients had eleven to twelve mismatch repair-deficient cancer types, all previously treated and progressing.

This clone was seen once. Its specificity is not known. Libraries were prepared by immunoSEQ multiplex PCR; TCRdb keeps only in-frame clonotypes and omits some of them. Here the sample spans 50,000 or so clones, around 77% being singletons. Whole-study results and caveats: After pembrolizumab, tumor-resident clones rose rapidly, then generally contracted before radiologic responses.

Between the trimmed V and J ends, which lost 3 bases and 6 bases, there was a span of 15 bases. Germline V lookup: CDR1 SEHNR, CDR2 FQNEAQ (reference sequence). The CDR3 consists of 14 residues. Every patient had mismatch repair deficiency by PCR or immunohistochemistry. TCR sequencing covered three patients who responded to pembrolizumab. The material was PBMCs, obtained before pembrolizumab treatment. J is TRBJ2-7 and V is TRBV7-9; D might be TRBD1 or TRBD2, each matching 6 bases. The sequence was collected from an adult with mismatch repair-deficient cancer. CDR3 residues: CASSLAGGRSEQYF. CDR3 sequence (DNA): TGTGCCAGCAGCTTGGCCGGGGGCAGATCCGAGCAGTACTTC.